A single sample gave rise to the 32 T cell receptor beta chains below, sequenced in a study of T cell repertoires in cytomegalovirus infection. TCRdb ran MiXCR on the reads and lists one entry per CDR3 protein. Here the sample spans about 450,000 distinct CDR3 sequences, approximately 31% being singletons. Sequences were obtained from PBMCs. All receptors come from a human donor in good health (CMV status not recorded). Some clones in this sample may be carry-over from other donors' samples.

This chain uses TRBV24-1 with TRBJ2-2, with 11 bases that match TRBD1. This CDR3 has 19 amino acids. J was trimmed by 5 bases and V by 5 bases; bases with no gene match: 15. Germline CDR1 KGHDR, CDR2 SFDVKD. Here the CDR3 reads CATSADEGPGQGETGELFF. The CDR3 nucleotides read TGTGCCACCAGTGCCGATGAAGGACCGGGACAGGGGGAGACCGGGGAGCTGTTTTTT.

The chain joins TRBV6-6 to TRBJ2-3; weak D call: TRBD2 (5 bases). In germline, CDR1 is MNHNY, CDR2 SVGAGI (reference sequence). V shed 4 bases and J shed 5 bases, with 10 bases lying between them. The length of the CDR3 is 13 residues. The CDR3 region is CASSSQSGDTQYF. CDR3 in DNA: TGTGCCAGCAGTTCCCAAAGCGGAGATACGCAGTATTTT.

The CDR3 bases are TGTGCCAGCAGTATGGGGGACCCGAATCGGGGCTACACCTTC. This encodes CASSMGDPNRGYTF. The chain is built from TRBV5-4 and TRBJ1-2, with TRBD1 as a possible D gene (5 bases). The CDR3 covers 14 residues. The germline gives CDR1 SGHNT, CDR2 YYREEE (reference sequence). Trimming took 5 bases from V and 8 from J, leaving 19 bases between them.

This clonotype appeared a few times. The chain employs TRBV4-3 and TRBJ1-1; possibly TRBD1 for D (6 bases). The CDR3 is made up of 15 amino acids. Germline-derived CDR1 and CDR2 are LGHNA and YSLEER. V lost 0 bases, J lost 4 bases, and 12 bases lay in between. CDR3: CASSQEAGAVTEAFF. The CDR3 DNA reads TGCGCCAGCAGCCAAGAAGCAGGGGCAGTCACTGAAGCTTTCTTT.

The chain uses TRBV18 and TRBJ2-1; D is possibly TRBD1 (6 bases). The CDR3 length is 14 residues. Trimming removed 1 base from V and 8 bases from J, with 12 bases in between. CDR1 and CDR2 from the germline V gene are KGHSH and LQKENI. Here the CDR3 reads CASSPLAGVDEQFF. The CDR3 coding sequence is TGTGCCAGCTCACCACTGGCAGGGGTTGATGAGCAGTTCTTC.

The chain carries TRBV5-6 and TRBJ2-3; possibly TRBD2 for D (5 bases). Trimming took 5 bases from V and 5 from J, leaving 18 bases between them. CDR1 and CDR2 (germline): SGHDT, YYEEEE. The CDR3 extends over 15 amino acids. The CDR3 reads CASSYAPGSGDTQYF. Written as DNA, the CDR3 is TGTGCCAGCAGTTACGCCCCGGGGAGTGGAGATACGCAGTATTTT.

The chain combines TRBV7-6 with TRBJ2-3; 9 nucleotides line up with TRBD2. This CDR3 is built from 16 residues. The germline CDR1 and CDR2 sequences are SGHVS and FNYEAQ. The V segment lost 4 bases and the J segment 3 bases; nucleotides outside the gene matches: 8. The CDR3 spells CASSSEGLAKTDTQYF. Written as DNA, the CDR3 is TGTGCCAGCAGCTCAGAAGGACTAGCGAAGACAGATACGCAGTATTTT.

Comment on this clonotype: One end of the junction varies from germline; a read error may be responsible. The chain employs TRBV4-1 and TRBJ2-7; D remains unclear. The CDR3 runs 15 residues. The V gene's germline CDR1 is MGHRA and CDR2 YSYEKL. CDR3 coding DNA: TGCGCCAGCATCCAAGAGAGTGGTGCGGTCGTCGAGCAGTACTTC. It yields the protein CASIQESGAVVEQYF.

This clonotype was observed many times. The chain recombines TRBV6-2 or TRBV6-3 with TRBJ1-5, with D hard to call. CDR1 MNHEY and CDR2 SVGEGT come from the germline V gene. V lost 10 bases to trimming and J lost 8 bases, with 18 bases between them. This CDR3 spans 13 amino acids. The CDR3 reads CATTVSAQEPQHF. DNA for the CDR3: TGTGCCACCACCGTGTCGGCCCAGGAGCCCCAGCATTTT.

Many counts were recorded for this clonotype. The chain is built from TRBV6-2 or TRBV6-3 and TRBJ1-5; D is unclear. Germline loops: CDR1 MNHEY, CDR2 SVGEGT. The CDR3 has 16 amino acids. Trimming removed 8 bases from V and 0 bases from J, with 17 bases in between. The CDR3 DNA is TGTGCCAGCTCGAGTTACACCCGAGGTAGCAATCAGCCCCAGCATTTT. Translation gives CASSSYTRGSNQPQHF.

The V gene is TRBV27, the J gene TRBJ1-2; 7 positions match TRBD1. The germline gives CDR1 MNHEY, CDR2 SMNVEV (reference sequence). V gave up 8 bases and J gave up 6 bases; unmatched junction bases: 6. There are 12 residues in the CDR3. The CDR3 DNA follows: TGTGCCAGCTTAGACAGGGCCCATGGCTACACCTTC. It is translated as CASLDRAHGYTF.

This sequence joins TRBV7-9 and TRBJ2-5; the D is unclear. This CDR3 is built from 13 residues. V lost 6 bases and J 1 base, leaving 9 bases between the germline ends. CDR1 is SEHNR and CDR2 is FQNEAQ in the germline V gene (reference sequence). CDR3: CASSPGRQETQYF. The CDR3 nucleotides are TGTGCCAGCAGTCCCGGACGCCAAGAGACCCAGTACTTC.

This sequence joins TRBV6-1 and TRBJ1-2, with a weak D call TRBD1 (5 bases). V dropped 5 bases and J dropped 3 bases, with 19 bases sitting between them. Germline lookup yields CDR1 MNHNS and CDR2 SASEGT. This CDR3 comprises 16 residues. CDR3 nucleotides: TGTGCCAGCAGTTCCCCCCGGGAGGCGGGGGACTATGGCTACACCTTC. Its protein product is CASSSPREAGDYGYTF.

CDR3 nucleotides: TGCGCCAGCAGCCATGGACAGGGTCTTGGCGAGCAGTACTTC. Translating it yields CASSHGQGLGEQYF. V and J are TRBV4-3 and TRBJ2-7; 8 bases are a match to TRBD1. V trimming: 3 bases; J trimming: 6 bases; junction bases outside the gene matches: 7. CDR3 length: 14 residues. The V gene's germline CDR1 is LGHNA and CDR2 YSLEER.

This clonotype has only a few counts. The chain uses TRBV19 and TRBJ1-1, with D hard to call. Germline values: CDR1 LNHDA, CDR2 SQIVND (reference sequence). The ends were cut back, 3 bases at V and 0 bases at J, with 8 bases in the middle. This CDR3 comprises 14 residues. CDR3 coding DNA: TGTGCCAGTAGTATTTCGGGATTGAACACTGAAGCTTTCTTT. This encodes CASSISGLNTEAFF.

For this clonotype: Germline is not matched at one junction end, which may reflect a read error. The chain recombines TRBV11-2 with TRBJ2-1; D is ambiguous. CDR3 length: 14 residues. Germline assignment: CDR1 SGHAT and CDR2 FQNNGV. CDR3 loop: CASSLDIFVDVQFF. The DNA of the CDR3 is TGTGCCAGCAGCCTAGACATCTTTGTGGATGTGCAGTTCTTC.

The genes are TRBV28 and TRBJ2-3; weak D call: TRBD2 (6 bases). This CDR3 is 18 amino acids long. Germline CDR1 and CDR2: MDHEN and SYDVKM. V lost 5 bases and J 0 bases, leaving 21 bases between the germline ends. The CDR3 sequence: CASSPKWRGRYSTDTQYF. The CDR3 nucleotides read TGTGCCAGCAGTCCGAAGTGGCGGGGCAGGTATAGCACAGATACGCAGTATTTT.

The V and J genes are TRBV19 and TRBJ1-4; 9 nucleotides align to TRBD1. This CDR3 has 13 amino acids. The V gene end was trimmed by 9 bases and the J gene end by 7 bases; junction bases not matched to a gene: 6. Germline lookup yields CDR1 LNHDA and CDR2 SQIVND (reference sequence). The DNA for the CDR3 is TGTGCCAGCCACAGGGGGCGAGGTGAAAAACTGTTTTTT. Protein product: CASHRGRGEKLFF.

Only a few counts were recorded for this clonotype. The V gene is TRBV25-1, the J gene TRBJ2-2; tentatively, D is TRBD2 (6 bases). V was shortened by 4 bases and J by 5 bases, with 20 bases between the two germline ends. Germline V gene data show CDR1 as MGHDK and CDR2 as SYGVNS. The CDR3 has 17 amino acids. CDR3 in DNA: TGTGCCAGCAGTGTGGTTGAGGGAGGCGGTTCTACCGGGGAGCTGTTTTTT. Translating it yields CASSVVEGGGSTGELFF. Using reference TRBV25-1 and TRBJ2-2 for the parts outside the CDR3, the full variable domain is EADIYQTPRYLVIGTGKKITLECSQTMGHDKMYWYQQDPGMELHLIHYSYGVNSTEKGDLSSESTVSRIRTEHFPLTLESARPSHTSQYLCASSVVEGGGSTGELFFGEGSRLTVL.

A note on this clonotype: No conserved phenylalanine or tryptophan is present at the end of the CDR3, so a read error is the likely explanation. The DNA for the CDR3 is TGTGCCAGCACCGCGACAGGAAGTGAGACCCAGTACTTA. Translating gives CASTATGSETQYL. The chain carries TRBV6-6 and TRBJ2-5, with D possibly being TRBD1 (6 bases). The CDR3 sequence is 13 residues long. Germline V CDR1 and CDR2: MNHNY, SVGAGI (reference sequence). V was cut by 7 bases and J by 5 bases, with 14 bases left in between.

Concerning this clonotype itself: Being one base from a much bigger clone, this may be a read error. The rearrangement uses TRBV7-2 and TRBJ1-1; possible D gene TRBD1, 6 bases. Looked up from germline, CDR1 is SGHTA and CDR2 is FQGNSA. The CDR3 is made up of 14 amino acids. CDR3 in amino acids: CASSKGGGRTEDFF. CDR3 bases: TGTGCCAGCAGCAAGGGGGGGGGGCGGACTGAAGATTTCTTT.

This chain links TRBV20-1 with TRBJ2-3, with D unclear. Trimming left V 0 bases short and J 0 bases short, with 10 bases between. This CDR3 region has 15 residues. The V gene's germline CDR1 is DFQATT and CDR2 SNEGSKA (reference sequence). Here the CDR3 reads CSARDWGTSTDTQYF. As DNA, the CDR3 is TGCAGTGCTAGAGATTGGGGTACTAGCACAGATACGCAGTATTTT.

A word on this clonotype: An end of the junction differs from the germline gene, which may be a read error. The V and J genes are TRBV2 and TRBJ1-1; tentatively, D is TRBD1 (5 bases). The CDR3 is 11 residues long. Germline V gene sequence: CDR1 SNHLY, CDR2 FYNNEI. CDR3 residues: CASSGQNEALF. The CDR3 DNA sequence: TGTGCCAGCAGTGGACAGAATGAAGCTTTATTT.

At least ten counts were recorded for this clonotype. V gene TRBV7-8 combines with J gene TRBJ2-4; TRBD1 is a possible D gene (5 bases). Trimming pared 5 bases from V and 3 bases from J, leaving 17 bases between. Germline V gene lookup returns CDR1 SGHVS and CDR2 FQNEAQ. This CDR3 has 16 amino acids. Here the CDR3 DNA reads TGTGCCAGCAGCCCACCCCGCAGGGCCAGCAAAAACATTCAGTACTTC. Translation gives CASSPPRRASKNIQYF.

The CDR3: CSAPRQGARSEQFF. The CDR3 DNA follows: TGCAGCGCCCCGAGACAGGGGGCTAGAAGTGAGCAGTTCTTC. The chain combines TRBV29-1 with TRBJ2-1; 10 bases match TRBD1. After removal of 7 bases from V and 9 bases from J, the junction contained 12 bases not matched to a gene. The CDR3 loop spans 14 amino acids. Germline V CDR1 and CDR2: SQVTM, ANQGSEA.

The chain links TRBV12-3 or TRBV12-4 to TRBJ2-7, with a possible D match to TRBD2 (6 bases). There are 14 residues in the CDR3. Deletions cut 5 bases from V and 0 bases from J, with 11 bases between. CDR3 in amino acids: CASSPGGDSYEQYF. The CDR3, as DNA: TGTGCCAGCAGTCCAGGCGGGGACTCCTACGAGCAGTACTTC.

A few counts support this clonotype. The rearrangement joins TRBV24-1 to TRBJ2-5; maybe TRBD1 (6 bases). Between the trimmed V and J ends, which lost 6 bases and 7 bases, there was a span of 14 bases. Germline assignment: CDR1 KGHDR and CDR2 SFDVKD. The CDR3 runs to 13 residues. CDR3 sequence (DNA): TGTGCCACCAGTCAGGGGCTCGGCGGGACCCAGTACTTC. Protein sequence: CATSQGLGGTQYF.

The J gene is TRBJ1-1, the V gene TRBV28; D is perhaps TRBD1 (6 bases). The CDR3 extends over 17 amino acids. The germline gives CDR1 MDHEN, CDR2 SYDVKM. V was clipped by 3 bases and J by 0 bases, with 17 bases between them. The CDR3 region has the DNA TGTGCCAGCAGTTTCGGAGGGGGAGAGAAAATGAACACTGAAGCTTTCTTT. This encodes CASSFGGGEKMNTEAFF.

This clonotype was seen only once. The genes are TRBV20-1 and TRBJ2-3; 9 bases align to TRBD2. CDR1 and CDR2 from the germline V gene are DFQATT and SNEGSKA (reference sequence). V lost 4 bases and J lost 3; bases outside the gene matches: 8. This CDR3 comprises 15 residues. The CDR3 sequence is CSATSSGDITDTQYF. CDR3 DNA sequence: TGCAGTGCTACGTCTAGCGGGGATATTACAGATACGCAGTATTTT.

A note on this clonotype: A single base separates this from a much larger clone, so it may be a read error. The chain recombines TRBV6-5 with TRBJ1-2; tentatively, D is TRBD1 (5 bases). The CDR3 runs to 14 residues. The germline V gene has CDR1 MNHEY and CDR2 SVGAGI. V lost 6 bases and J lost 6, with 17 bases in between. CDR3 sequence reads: CASRRWDVEDGYTF. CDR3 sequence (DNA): TGTGCCAGCAGACGATGGGACGTCGAGGATGGCTACACCTTC.

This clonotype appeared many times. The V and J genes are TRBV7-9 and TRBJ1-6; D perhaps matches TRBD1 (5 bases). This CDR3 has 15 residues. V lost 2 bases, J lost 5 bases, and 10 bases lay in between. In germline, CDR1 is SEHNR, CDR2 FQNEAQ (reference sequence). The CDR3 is CASSLTGADNSPLHF. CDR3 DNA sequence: TGTGCCAGCAGCTTAACTGGGGCTGATAATTCACCCCTCCACTTT.

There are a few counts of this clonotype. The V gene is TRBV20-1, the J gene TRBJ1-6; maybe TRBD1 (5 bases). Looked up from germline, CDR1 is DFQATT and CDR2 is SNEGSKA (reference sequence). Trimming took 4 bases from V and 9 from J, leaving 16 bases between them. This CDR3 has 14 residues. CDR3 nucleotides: TGCAGTGCTATTGCGGCCAGGGACGGTTCACCCCTCCACTTT. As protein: CSAIAARDGSPLHF.